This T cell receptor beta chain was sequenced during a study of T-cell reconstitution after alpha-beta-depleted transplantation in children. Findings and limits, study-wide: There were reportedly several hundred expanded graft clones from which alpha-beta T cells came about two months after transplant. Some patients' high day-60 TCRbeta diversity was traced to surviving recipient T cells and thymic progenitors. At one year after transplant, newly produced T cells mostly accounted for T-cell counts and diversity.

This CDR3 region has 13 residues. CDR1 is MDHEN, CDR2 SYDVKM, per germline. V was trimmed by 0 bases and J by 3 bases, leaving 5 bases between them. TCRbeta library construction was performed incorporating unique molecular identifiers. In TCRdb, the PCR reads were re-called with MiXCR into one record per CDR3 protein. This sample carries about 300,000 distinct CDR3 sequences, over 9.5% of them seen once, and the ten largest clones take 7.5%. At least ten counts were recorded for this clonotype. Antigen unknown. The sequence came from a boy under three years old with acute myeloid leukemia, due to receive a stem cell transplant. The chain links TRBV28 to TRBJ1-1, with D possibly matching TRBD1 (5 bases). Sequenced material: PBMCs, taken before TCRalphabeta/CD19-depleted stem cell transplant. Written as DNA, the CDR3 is TGTGCCAGCAGTTTATGGGGGGACACTGAAGCTTTCTTT. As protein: CASSLWGDTEAFF.